This TCR beta chain was recovered during a study of T-cell memory formation after mild COVID-19. Turning to the study itself: TCR clusters largely stayed donor specific.

Points on this clonotype: Its antigen is unknown.

General study findings and limits: Clones that contracted from day 15 to 85 were balanced CD4/CD8, while later expanders leaned CD4+. Prior to infection, memory already included some responding clones, suggesting cross-reactive memory joined.

5'RACE primed from the constant segment yielded TCR alpha and TCR beta cDNA libraries bearing sample barcodes and UMIs. TCRdb reprocessed the 5' RACE reads with MiXCR, giving one entry per CDR3 protein. The sample includes over 300,000 distinct CDR3 sequences, 20% to 25% seen only once; the top ten take roughly a fifth. Germline V lookup: CDR1 SGHTA, CDR2 FQGTGA. V trimming: 2 bases; J trimming: 4 bases; junction bases outside the gene matches: 6. CDR3 length: 16 amino acids. Sequenced material: PBMCs or a T cell subset sorted from them (not recorded which). This clonotype originated in a young man who had mild COVID-19 (a few samples of this study predate the infection). Cell type and time point are not known. V gene TRBV7-3 combines with J gene TRBJ2-3; 10 nucleotides match TRBD1. CDR3 nucleotide sequence: TGTGCCAGCAGCTTAGACAGGGGGCGCAAACCAGATACGCAGTATTTT. Protein product: CASSLDRGRKPDTQYF. Full variable domain (missing parts from reference TRBV7-3 and TRBJ2-3): GAGVSQTPSNKVTEKGKYVELRCDPISGHTALYWYRQSLGQGPEFLIYFQGTGAADDSGLPNDRFFAVRPEGSVSTLKIQRTERGDSAVYLCASSLDRGRKPDTQYFGPGTRLTVL.